This T cell receptor beta chain was profiled in a study of CD8 T cells in Susac syndrome. Random hexamers were used to reverse transcribe the RNA input (roughly 0.5 to 1 ug). The amplification used immunoSEQ multiplex PCR on TCR beta CDR3; it spanned 54 Vbeta and 13 Jbeta. MiXCR, run by TCRdb on the immunoSEQ multiplex PCR reads, gives a single entry per CDR3 protein. In the table there are 250,000 to 300,000 distinct CDR3 sequences, about 82% of which are singletons. Broader study findings: As acknowledged by the study, its TCR sequencing and HLA analysis included a relatively small number of individuals.

The study used treatment-naive patients who had stable or active relapsing-remitting disease as multiple sclerosis controls. As for this clonotype: Its antigen is undetermined.

This CDR3 is built from 15 residues. The germline gives CDR1 GTSNPN, CDR2 SVGIG (reference sequence). The trim removed 4 bases at V and 1 base at J, leaving 9 bases unmatched. The clonotype comes from a human donor with multiple sclerosis. V and J are TRBV30 and TRBJ1-1, with TRBD1 matching 7 bases. The specimen sequenced was CD8+ T cells from PBMCs. The CDR3, as DNA: TGTGCCTGGAAGGGACAGAGTCTAAGGAACACTGAAGCTTTCTTT. Its translation: CAWKGQSLRNTEAFF.